The entry below describes one T cell receptor (beta chain). The antigen is not known. Trimming removed 3 bases from V and 4 bases from J, with 7 bases in between. The CDR3 covers 12 residues. CDR1 SGHDT and CDR2 YYEEEE come from the germline V gene. With sequencing, the targeted depth ranged from 1 in 200,000 to 1 in 1 million T cells. TCRdb's table, derived via immunoSEQ multiplex PCR, lists solely in-frame clones and lacks some. The sample has around 310,000 clones; about 80% are singletons. This entry belongs to a study of cytotoxic CD8 clonotypes in ibrutinib-treated CLL. Across the whole study: A median roughly 11 months of treatment, range 6 to 36, preceded the collection of response samples. The study, taken as a whole, reports: The public clonotypes identified were infrequent and showed contraction or stability on treatment. Clonality rose at ibrutinib response and fell back toward baseline at progression.

The chain employs TRBV5-6 and TRBJ1-2; D unresolved. This receptor was obtained from a human donor with chronic lymphocytic leukemia. Material: PBMCs, obtained before ibrutinib treatment. This chain's CDR3 is CASSSGGYGYTF. DNA of the CDR3: TGTGCCAGCAGCTCAGGAGGCTATGGCTACACCTTC.